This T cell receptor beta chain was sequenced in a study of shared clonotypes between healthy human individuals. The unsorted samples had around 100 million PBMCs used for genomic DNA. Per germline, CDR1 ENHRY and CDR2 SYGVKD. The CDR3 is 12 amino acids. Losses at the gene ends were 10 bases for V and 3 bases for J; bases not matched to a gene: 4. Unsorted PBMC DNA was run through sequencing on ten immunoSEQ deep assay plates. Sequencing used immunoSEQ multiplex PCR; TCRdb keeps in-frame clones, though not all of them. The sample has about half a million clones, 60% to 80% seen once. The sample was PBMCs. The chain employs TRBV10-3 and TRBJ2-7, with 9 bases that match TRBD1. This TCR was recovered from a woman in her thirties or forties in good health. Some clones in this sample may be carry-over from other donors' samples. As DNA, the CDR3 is TGTGCCAGTGGGGGACAGGGCTACGAGCAGTACTTC. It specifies CASGGQGYEQYF.